This entry describes one T cell receptor (beta chain). This entry is derived from a study of blood T cell repertoires in COVID-19. Original analysis: Using reference gene primer amplification, nucleated cell counts were estimated. Assay: immunoSEQ multiplex PCR; the TCRdb copy retains only in-frame clones and omits some. V, J and clone size were drawn from that table, and D and trimming were deduced from the DNA. The repertoire consists of about 88,000 clones, with 72% occurring once and the leading ten covering 20% to 25%. V was trimmed by 2 bases and J by 6 bases, leaving 8 bases between them. The CDR3 has 12 residues. CDR1 is SGHTA and CDR2 is FQGTGA in the germline V gene.

Sequenced material: peripheral blood. The TCR comes from a woman aged 55-75 years in a cohort sampled during active or convalescent COVID-19. J is TRBJ2-7 and V is TRBV7-3, with unresolved D. CDR3 region: CASSLESGEQYF. The CDR3 nucleotides read TGTGCCAGCAGCTTAGAATCGGGCGAGCAGTACTTC.